This TCR beta chain was observed in a study of CD8+ T cells in alopecia areata. V gave up 5 bases and J gave up 12 bases, with 14 bases separating them. Per the germline V gene, CDR1 is SGHVS and CDR2 is FNYEAQ. This CDR3 has 12 amino acids. RNA, once extracted, was reverse transcribed into cDNA for use as the sequencing template. Some clones are missing from TCRdb's copy, which holds only in-frame ones; the method was immunoSEQ multiplex PCR. The profile shows 150,000 to 200,000 clones, roughly 60% of them singletons. General study points: It was less clear whether patients shared TCRs than it was in mice, possibly because of HLA.

A word on this clone: What it recognizes is unknown.

The chain recombines TRBV7-6 with TRBJ2-1; TRBD2 might be the D (6 bases). The sequence was obtained from a human donor in good health. Sequencing was performed on CD4+ T cells sorted from blood. The chain's CDR3 is CASSDQTGLQFF. In nucleotides, the CDR3 is TGTGCCAGCAGCGACCAAACGGGACTGCAGTTCTTC.